This T cell receptor (beta chain) stems from a study of cytomegalovirus exposure and HLA in healthy donors. General study points: Sequences of the TCR beta chain were said to predict the HLA-A and HLA-B alleles of most subjects accurately.

About this clone itself: Its specificity is unknown.

PCR primers comprised 60 Vbeta and 13 Jbeta primers. Sequencing used immunoSEQ multiplex PCR; TCRdb keeps in-frame clones, though not all of them. The sample records roughly 65,000 clones, just under 80% being singletons. The clonotype comes from a woman in her thirties in good health and CMV-seronegative. Sample: PBMCs.

DNA of the CDR3: TGTGCCAGCAGCCCAGGAACGGGGATATCTGAAGCTTTCTTT. It codes for CASSPGTGISEAFF. V and J are TRBV6-1 and TRBJ1-1; D unclear. Germline loops: CDR1 MNHNS, CDR2 SASEGT. The CDR3 loop spans 14 amino acids. Between the trimmed V and J ends, which lost 6 bases and 6 bases, there was a span of 17 bases.